This T cell receptor beta chain stems from a study of T cell repertoires in cytomegalovirus infection. Each CDR3 protein gets one entry after TCRdb re-called the reads with MiXCR. The sample includes nearly 700,000 distinct CDR3 sequences, around 32% of them seen just once. Points on this clonotype: Its antigen is currently unknown.

The V end was cut by 8 bases, the J end by 1 base, with 12 bases between. Germline V CDR1 and CDR2: SGHTA, FQGNSA. This CDR3 is 14 amino acids long. The sequencing used cultured PBMCs, collected from culture after CMV antigen stimulation. This clonotype was obtained from a human donor in good health (CMV status not recorded). Some clones in this sample may be carry-over from other donors' samples. The rearrangement uses TRBV7-2 and TRBJ2-4; D ambiguous. CDR3 DNA sequence: TGTGCCAGCTGTTTGTCGACGGCCAAAAACATTCAGTACTTC. It encodes CASCLSTAKNIQYF. The whole variable domain, remainder taken from reference TRBV7-2 and TRBJ2-4, is GAGVSQSPSNKVTEKGKDVELRCDPISGHTALYWYRQSLGQGLEFLIYFQGNSAPDKSGLPSDRFSAERTGGSVSTLTIQRTQQEDSAVYLCASCLSTAKNIQYFGAGTRLSVL.